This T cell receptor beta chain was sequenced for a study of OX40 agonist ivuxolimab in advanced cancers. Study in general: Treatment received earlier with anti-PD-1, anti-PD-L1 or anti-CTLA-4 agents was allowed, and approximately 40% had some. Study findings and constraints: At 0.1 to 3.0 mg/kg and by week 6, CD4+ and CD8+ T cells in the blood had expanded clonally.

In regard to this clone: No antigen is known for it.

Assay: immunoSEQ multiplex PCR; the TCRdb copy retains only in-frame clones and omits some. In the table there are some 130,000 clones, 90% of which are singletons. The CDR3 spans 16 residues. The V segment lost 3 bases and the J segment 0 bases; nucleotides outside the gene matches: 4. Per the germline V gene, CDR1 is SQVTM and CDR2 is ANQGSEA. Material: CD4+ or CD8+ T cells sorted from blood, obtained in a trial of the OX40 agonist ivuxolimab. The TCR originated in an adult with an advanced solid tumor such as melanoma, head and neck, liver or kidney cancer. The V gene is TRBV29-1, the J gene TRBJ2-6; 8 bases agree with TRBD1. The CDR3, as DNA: TGCAGCGTTGAGGGGACAGGCCGCTCTGGGGCCAACGTCCTGACTTTC. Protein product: CSVEGTGRSGANVLTF.